Below, 25 T cell receptor beta chains from the same sample are listed, as sequenced in a study of tumor-infiltrating lymphocytes in localized non-small cell lung cancer. Data came from immunoSEQ multiplex PCR; TCRdb stores just in-frame clones and leaves some out. Of under 7,000 clones in the sample, about three quarters were seen once. Sequenced sample: uninvolved lung tissue not adjacent to the tumor. The receptors shown here come from a human donor with non-small cell lung cancer.

The chain recombines TRBV5-1 with TRBJ2-7, with D unresolved. The CDR3 is made up of 13 amino acids. Germline loops: CDR1 SGHRS, CDR2 YFSETQ. V was cut by 0 bases and J by 4 bases, with 8 bases left in between. The CDR3 DNA is TGCGCCAGCAGCTTGGAGGGATTATACGAGCAGTACTTC. This gives the protein CASSLEGLYEQYF.

This clone occurred once. V and J are TRBV5-1 and TRBJ1-2; TRBD1 might be the D (6 bases). Germline V gives CDR1 SGHRS, CDR2 YFSETQ. With 4 bases removed from V and 4 bases from J, the gap between germline ends came to 17 bases. This CDR3 has 15 amino acids. The CDR3 region is CASSPDSSLGYGYTF. DNA of the CDR3: TGCGCCAGCAGCCCGGACAGCTCTTTGGGCTATGGCTACACCTTC.

V and J are TRBV7-8 and TRBJ2-3, with D perhaps assigned TRBD1 or TRBD2 (6 bases each). The CDR3 length is 15 residues. The V gene lost 5 bases and the J gene lost 6 bases, with 18 bases spanning the gap. Germline CDR1 reads SGHVS; CDR2 reads FQNEAQ. This chain's CDR3 is CASSDYGGLQDTQYF. CDR3 bases: TGTGCCAGCAGCGACTATGGGGGGCTCCAGGATACGCAGTATTTT. The full variable domain, rest sourced from reference TRBV7-8 and TRBJ2-3, is GAGVSQSPRYKVAKRGQDVALRCDPISGHVSLFWYQQALGQGPEFLTYFQNEAQLDKSGLPSDRFFAERPEGSVSTLKIQRTQQEDSAVYLCASSDYGGLQDTQYFGPGTRLTVL.

The chain couples TRBV6-5 to TRBJ2-1, with 10 bases aligning to TRBD2. Losses at the gene ends were 4 bases for V and 7 bases for J; bases not matched to a gene: 4. The CDR3 length is 14 residues. The germline V gene encodes CDR1 MNHEY and CDR2 SVGAGI. As DNA, the CDR3 is TGTGCCAGCAGTTTAGCGGGGGGAGGGAATGAGCAGTTCTTC. Translated, it gives CASSLAGGGNEQFF.

This clone came up a few times. V and J are TRBV7-8 and TRBJ1-3; D remains unclear. Germline V CDR1 and CDR2: SGHVS, FQNEAQ. The CDR3 runs to 15 residues. The V gene lost 1 base and the J gene lost 4 bases, with 11 bases spanning the gap. In nucleotides, the CDR3 is TGTGCCAGCAGCTTAGTAGGAGGGATGGGAAACACCATATATTTT. This gives the protein CASSLVGGMGNTIYF.

The chain is built from TRBV28 and TRBJ2-3, with TRBD2 identical over 8 bases. Trimming removed 7 bases from V and 2 bases from J; junction bases left unmatched: 5. CDR1 and CDR2 (germline): MDHEN, SYDVKM. The CDR3 runs 14 residues. The CDR3 DNA sequence: TGTGCCAGCATCCGAGCGGGGGACACAGATACGCAGTATTTT. This translates into CASIRAGDTDTQYF.

The genes are TRBV19 and TRBJ2-7, with 11 bases matching TRBD2. The CDR3 sequence is 13 residues long. The junction had 4 bases not matched to a gene; V was cut back by 8 bases and J by 4 bases. Germline CDR1 is LNHDA and CDR2 is SQIVND (reference sequence). The CDR3 reads CASSSSGRYEQYF. The CDR3 nucleotides are TGTGCCAGTTCTTCTAGCGGGAGGTACGAGCAGTACTTC. Complete variable domain (other parts from reference TRBV19 and TRBJ2-7): DGGITQSPKYLFRKEGQNVTLSCEQNLNHDAMYWYRQDPGQGLRLIYYSQIVNDFQKGDIAEGYSVSREKKESFPLTVTSAQKNPTAFYLCASSSSGRYEQYFGPGTRLTVT.

V gene TRBV7-3 combines with J gene TRBJ1-2; no firm D call. Trimming shortened V by 9 bases and J by 0 bases, and 11 bases separated the two germline ends. Germline V gene sequence: CDR1 SGHTA, CDR2 FQGTGA. The CDR3 length is 13 residues. Written as DNA, the CDR3 is TGTGCCAGACCTACACGCACTAACTATGGCTACACCTTC. This gives the protein CARPTRTNYGYTF.

The chain joins TRBV11-3 to TRBJ2-3, with D unresolved. The CDR3 totals 14 residues. The V gene lost 4 bases and the J gene lost 1 base, with 9 bases spanning the gap. Germline assignment: CDR1 SGHNT and CDR2 YENEEA. For the CDR3, the DNA is TGTGCCAGCAGCTCCAACTACCGCACAGATACGCAGTATTTT. This gives the protein CASSSNYRTDTQYF.

The chain has TRBV5-5 and TRBJ2-7; 11 nucleotides match TRBD1. CDR1 SGHKS and CDR2 YYEKEE come from the germline V gene (reference sequence). Losses at the gene ends were 5 bases for V and 4 bases for J; bases not matched to a gene: 8. CDR3 size: 15 residues. The CDR3 loop reads CASRQPGQGEYEQYF. As DNA, the CDR3 is TGTGCCAGCAGGCAACCGGGACAGGGGGAGTACGAGCAGTACTTC.

This chain joins TRBV28 and TRBJ1-4, with D unclear. This CDR3 has 12 residues. V shed 7 bases and J shed 8 bases, with 11 bases lying between them. Per germline, CDR1 MDHEN and CDR2 SYDVKM. DNA of the CDR3: TGTGCCAGCAAGGAGGGAAGAGAAAAACTGTTTTTT. Translated: CASKEGREKLFF.

This clone was seen once. The DNA for the CDR3 is TGTGCCAGCAGCGCCAGCACCACAGGGGGCAAATTTGCTGGGGCCAACGTCCTGACTTTC. It encodes CASSASTTGGKFAGANVLTF. The chain employs TRBV27 and TRBJ2-6; 9 bases map to TRBD1. V was pared by 6 bases and J by 2 bases, with 17 bases of the junction left unmatched. The CDR3 has 20 amino acids. Germline lookup yields CDR1 MNHEY and CDR2 SMNVEV (reference sequence).

The chain links TRBV29-1 to TRBJ1-2; a possible D gene is TRBD1 (6 bases). V was trimmed by 3 bases and J by 5 bases, leaving 10 bases between them. The V gene's germline CDR1 is SQVTM and CDR2 ANQGSEA. This CDR3 has 12 amino acids. As DNA, the CDR3 is TGCAGCGTTGACGCAGGGGCGTATGGCTACACCTTC. Amino acids: CSVDAGAYGYTF. The full variable domain, with the rest looked up from reference TRBV29-1 and TRBJ1-2, is SAVISQKPSRDICQRGTSLTIQCQVDSQVTMMFWYRQQPGQSLTLIATANQGSEATYESGFVIDKFPISRPNLTFSTLTVSNMSPEDSSIYLCSVDAGAYGYTFGSGTRLTVV.

The rearrangement links TRBV19 to TRBJ1-2, with TRBD1 matching 7 bases. The CDR3 sequence is 14 residues long. With 5 bases clipped from V and 7 bases from J, the junction kept 10 bases outside the gene matches. CDR1 is LNHDA, CDR2 SQIVND, per germline (reference sequence). CDR3 region: CASSPEHRGGGYTF. CDR3 sequence (DNA): TGTGCCAGTAGTCCAGAGCACAGGGGTGGTGGCTACACCTTC.

V usage is TRBV4-3 and J usage is TRBJ1-1; D is undetermined. CDR3 size: 15 residues. Germline V CDR1 and CDR2: LGHNA, YSLEER. V was shortened by 0 bases and J by 1 base, with 9 bases between the two germline ends. Here the CDR3 DNA reads TGCGCCAGCAGCCAAGATGAAGACCCGAACACTGAAGCTTTCTTT. This gives the protein CASSQDEDPNTEAFF.

J is TRBJ2-2 and V is TRBV28, with TRBD2 as a possible D gene (6 bases). CDR1 MDHEN and CDR2 SYDVKM come from the germline V gene. The V gene lost 3 bases and the J gene lost 2 bases, with 19 bases spanning the gap. The CDR3 has 18 amino acids. CDR3 sequence (DNA): TGTGCCAGCAGTTTCACTAATCGTTTAGCGGAAAACACCGGGGAGCTGTTTTTT. Translating gives CASSFTNRLAENTGELFF.

The DNA for the CDR3 is TGTGCCAGCAGCTTGGGGGTCCGGGAGACCCAGTACTTC. Translating it yields CASSLGVRETQYF. The V and J genes are TRBV5-4 and TRBJ2-5; no clear D gene. In germline, CDR1 is SGHNT, CDR2 YYREEE (reference sequence). This CDR3 is 13 amino acids long. Trimming removed 0 bases from V and 5 bases from J, with 8 bases in between.

This rearrangement joins TRBV19 to TRBJ2-1, with D unclear. The CDR3 is 13 residues long. Germline V gene data show CDR1 as LNHDA and CDR2 as SQIVND (reference sequence). V shed 1 base and J shed 6 bases, with 7 bases lying between them. CDR3 in DNA: TGTGCCAGTAGTATAGGAGGTGGCAATGAGCAGTTCTTC. Residues: CASSIGGGNEQFF. The whole variable domain, remainder taken from reference TRBV19 and TRBJ2-1, is DGGITQSPKYLFRKEGQNVTLSCEQNLNHDAMYWYRQDPGQGLRLIYYSQIVNDFQKGDIAEGYSVSREKKESFPLTVTSAQKNPTAFYLCASSIGGGNEQFFGPGTRLTVL.

The gene calls are TRBV27 and TRBJ1-6; D uncertain. CDR1 is MNHEY, CDR2 SMNVEV, per germline (reference sequence). This CDR3 comprises 13 residues. V was pared by 3 bases and J by 7 bases, with 7 bases between. CDR3 in DNA: TGTGCCAGCAGTTTTGGAATCAATTCACCCCTCCACTTT. Residues: CASSFGINSPLHF.

In DNA form, the CDR3 reads TGTGCCAGCAGCGCTGGGGGAATGGGATCCTACGAGCAGTACTTC. Translation: CASSAGGMGSYEQYF. J is TRBJ2-7 and V is TRBV7-7; D possibly matches TRBD1 or TRBD2 (5 bases each). Germline V gene lookup returns CDR1 SSHAT and CDR2 FNYEAQ (reference sequence). The CDR3 has 15 residues. The V end was cut by 5 bases, the J end by 1 base, with 15 bases between.

The gene calls are TRBV11-3 and TRBJ2-6; possible D gene TRBD1, 7 bases. Trimming shortened V by 5 bases and J by 2 bases, and 16 bases separated the two germline ends. The CDR3 contains 17 residues. Germline assignment: CDR1 SGHNT and CDR2 YENEEA. The CDR3, as DNA: TGTGCCAGCAGCCCCCAGGGGGGAACGGCTGGGGCCAACGTCCTGACTTTC. This translates into CASSPQGGTAGANVLTF.

Only one count was recorded for this clone. The chain recombines TRBV27 with TRBJ1-4; D call uncertain. Germline CDR1 is MNHEY and CDR2 is SMNVEV (reference sequence). V dropped 5 bases and J dropped 7 bases, with 11 bases sitting between them. CDR3 length: 13 residues. CDR3 sequence: CASSGREGEKLFF. The CDR3 region has the DNA TGTGCCAGCAGTGGTAGGGAGGGTGAAAAACTGTTTTTT.

The gene calls are TRBV29-1 and TRBJ2-3; TRBD1 agrees at 8 bases. This CDR3 region has 13 residues. V was pared by 6 bases and J by 4 bases, with 6 bases of the junction left unmatched. Germline assignment: CDR1 SQVTM and CDR2 ANQGSEA. The CDR3 is CSVDRDGPDTQYF. The CDR3 DNA reads TGCAGCGTGGACAGGGATGGTCCAGATACGCAGTATTTT.

The chain combines TRBV7-2 with TRBJ2-7, with 7 bases identical to TRBD1. Per the germline V gene, CDR1 is SGHTA and CDR2 is FQGNSA. V lost 5 bases to trimming and J lost 1 base; unmatched junction nucleotides: 5. The CDR3 contains 14 residues. The CDR3, as DNA: TGTGCCAGCAGCCTCTCGGGACAGTCCTACGAGCAGTACTTC. This sequence encodes CASSLSGQSYEQYF.

This clone was counted a single time. V gene TRBV27 combines with J gene TRBJ1-1, with 8 bases that match TRBD1. The CDR3 loop spans 17 amino acids. V lost 2 bases to trimming and J lost 2 bases; unmatched junction nucleotides: 10. Germline lookup yields CDR1 MNHEY and CDR2 SMNVEV (reference sequence). CDR3 in DNA: TGTGCCAGCAGTTTAAACAGGGGGGGAAGAAGCAACACTGAAGCTTTCTTT. Residues: CASSLNRGGRSNTEAFF.